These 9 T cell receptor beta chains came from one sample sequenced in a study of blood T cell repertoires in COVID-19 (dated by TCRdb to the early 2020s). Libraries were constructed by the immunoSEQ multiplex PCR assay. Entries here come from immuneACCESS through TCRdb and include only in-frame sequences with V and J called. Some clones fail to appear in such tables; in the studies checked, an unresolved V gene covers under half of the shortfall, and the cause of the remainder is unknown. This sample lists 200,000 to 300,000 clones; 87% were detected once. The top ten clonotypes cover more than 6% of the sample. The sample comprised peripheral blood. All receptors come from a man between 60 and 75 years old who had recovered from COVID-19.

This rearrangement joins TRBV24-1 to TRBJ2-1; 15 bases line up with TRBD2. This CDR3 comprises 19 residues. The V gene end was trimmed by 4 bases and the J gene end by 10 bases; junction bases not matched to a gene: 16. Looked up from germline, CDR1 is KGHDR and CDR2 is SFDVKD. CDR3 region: CATSDNGLAGGQTTFEQFF. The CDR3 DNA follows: TGTGCCACCAGTGACAATGGACTAGCGGGGGGGCAGACGACGTTCGAGCAGTTCTTC.

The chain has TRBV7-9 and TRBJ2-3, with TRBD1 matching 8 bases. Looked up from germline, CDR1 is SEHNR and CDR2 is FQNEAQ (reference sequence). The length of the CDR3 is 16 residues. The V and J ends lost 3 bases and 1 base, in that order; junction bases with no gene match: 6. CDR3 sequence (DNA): TGTGCCAGCAGCTTTACAGGGGGAGGAGGCACAGATACGCAGTATTTT. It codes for CASSFTGGGGTDTQYF.

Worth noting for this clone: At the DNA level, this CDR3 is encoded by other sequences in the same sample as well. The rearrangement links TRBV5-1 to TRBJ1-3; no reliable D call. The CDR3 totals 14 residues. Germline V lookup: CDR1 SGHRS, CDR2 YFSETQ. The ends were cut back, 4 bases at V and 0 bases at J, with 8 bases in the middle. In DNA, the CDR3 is TGCGCCAGCAGCCTAGGAGGCTCTGGAAACACCATATATTTT. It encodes CASSLGGSGNTIYF.

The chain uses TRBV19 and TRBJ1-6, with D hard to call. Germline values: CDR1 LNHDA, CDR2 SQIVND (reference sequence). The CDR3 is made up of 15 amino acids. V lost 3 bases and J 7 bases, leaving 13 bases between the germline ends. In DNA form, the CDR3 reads TGTGCCAGTAGTATTTCGCGGGGTAGCAATTCACCCCTCCACTTT. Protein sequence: CASSISRGSNSPLHF.

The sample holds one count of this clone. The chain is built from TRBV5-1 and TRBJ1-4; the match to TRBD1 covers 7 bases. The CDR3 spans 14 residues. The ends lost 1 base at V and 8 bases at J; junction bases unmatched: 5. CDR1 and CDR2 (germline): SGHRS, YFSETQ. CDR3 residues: CASSLTGAGEKLFF. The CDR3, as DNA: TGCGCCAGCAGCTTGACAGGGGCGGGAGAAAAACTGTTTTTT.

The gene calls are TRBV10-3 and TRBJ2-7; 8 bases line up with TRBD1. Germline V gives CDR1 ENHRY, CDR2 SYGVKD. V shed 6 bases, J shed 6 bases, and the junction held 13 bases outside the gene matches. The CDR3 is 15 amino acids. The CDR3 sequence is CAIRPDWTGRSEQYF. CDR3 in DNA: TGTGCCATCAGGCCGGATTGGACAGGGCGAAGCGAGCAGTACTTC.

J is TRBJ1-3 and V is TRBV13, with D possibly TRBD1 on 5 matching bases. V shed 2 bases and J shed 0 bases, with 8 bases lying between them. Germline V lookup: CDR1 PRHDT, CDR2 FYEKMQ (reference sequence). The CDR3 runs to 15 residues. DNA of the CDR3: TGTGCCAGCAGCTTATCCGGGGGCTCTGGAAACACCATATATTTT. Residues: CASSLSGGSGNTIYF.

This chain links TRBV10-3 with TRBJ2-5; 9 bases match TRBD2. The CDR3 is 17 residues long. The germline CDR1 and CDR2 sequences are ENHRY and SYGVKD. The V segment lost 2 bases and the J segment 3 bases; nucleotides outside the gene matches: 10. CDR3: CAISERLAGALKETQYF. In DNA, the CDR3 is TGTGCCATCAGTGAGCGTTTAGCGGGGGCCTTAAAAGAGACCCAGTACTTC.

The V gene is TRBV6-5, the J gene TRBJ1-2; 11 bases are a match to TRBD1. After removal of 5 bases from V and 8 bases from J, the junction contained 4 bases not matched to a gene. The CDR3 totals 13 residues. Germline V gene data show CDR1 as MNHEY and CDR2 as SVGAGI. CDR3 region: CASSPGQGGGYTF. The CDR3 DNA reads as TGTGCCAGCAGTCCGGGACAGGGGGGAGGCTACACCTTC.